The 2 T cell receptor beta chains below come from one sample, sequenced in a study of blood T cell repertoires in COVID-19. Some clones are missing from TCRdb's copy, which holds only in-frame ones; the method was immunoSEQ multiplex PCR. The sample records about 74,000 clones, about 91% being singletons. The sequencing input was peripheral blood. These receptors were obtained from an elderly woman with active or convalescent COVID-19.

This clone was counted a single time. One end of the junction varies from germline; a read error may be responsible. This chain links TRBV19 with TRBJ1-1; D not resolved. CDR1 is LNHDA and CDR2 is SQIVND in the germline V gene (reference sequence). The CDR3 is 13 residues long. DNA of the CDR3: TGTGCCAGTAATATAGGGCATAACACTGAAGCTTTCTTT. It specifies CASNIGHNTEAFF.

This chain joins TRBV5-1 and TRBJ2-3; 8 bases match TRBD2. This CDR3 has 17 residues. J was trimmed by 3 bases and V by 0 bases; bases with no gene match: 9. Germline lookup yields CDR1 SGHRS and CDR2 YFSETQ. DNA for the CDR3: TGCGCCAGCAGCTTGGATTTGCGGGAGGCGATTACAGATACGCAGTATTTT. Its translation is CASSLDLREAITDTQYF.